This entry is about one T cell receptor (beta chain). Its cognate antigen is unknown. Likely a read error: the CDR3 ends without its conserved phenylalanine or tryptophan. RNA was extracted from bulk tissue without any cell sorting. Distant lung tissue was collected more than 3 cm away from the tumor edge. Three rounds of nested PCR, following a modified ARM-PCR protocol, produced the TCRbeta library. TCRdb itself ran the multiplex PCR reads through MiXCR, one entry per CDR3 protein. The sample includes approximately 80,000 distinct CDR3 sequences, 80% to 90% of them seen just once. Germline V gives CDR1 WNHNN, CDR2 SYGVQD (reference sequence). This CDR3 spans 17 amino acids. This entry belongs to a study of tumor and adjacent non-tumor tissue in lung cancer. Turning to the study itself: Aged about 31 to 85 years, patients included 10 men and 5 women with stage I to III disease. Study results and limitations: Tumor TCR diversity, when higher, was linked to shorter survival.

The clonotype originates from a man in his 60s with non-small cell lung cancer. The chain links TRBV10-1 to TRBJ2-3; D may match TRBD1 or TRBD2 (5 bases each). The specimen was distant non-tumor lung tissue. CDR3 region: CASIEEAGTHCTDTQYS. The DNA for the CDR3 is TGCGCCAGCATTGAGGAGGCCGGGACCCACTGCACAGATACGCAGTATTCT.